The next 17 T cell receptor beta chains were all read from a single sample in a study of neoadjuvant nivolumab and ipilimumab in lung cancer. The protocol was immunoSEQ multiplex PCR, while the TCRdb copy is restricted to in-frame clones and leaves out a portion. The table includes 3,000 to 4,000 clones, approximately 88% detected once. This sample comprised tumor tissue, obtained after neoadjuvant nivolumab, alone or with ipilimumab, at or shortly before surgery. All receptors come from an adult with non-small cell lung cancer.

This chain uses TRBV5-5 with TRBJ2-3; D remains unclear. This CDR3 is 13 amino acids long. The V end was cut by 4 bases, the J end by 5 bases, with 11 bases between. Germline V gene sequence: CDR1 SGHKS, CDR2 YYEKEE (reference sequence). CDR3 region: CASSPQNQDTQYF. The DNA of the CDR3 is TGTGCCAGCAGCCCCCAGAATCAAGATACGCAGTATTTT.

This chain joins TRBV11-1 and TRBJ1-3; TRBD1 agrees at 8 bases. This CDR3 region has 16 residues. Germline CDR1 is SGHAT and CDR2 is FQDESV (reference sequence). V was pared by 5 bases and J by 4 bases, with 10 bases of the junction left unmatched. The CDR3: CASSQQRQGMGNTIYF. CDR3 in DNA: TGTGCCAGCAGCCAACAACGACAGGGGATGGGAAACACCATATATTTT.

This clone was seen a single time. The CDR3 loop is CASSQNGLSYNEQFF. CDR3 bases: TGCGCCAGCAGCCAAAACGGACTATCATACAATGAGCAGTTCTTC. The chain joins TRBV4-1 to TRBJ2-1; possibly TRBD2 for D (6 bases). CDR3 length: 15 residues. The germline V and J ends were trimmed by 2 bases and 4 bases, with 12 bases remaining between them. Germline V gene lookup returns CDR1 MGHRA and CDR2 YSYEKL.

The chain links TRBV5-6 to TRBJ2-2; maybe TRBD1 (6 bases). The ends were cut back, 1 base at V and 0 bases at J, with 10 bases in the middle. The CDR3 has 16 residues. Germline CDR1 and CDR2: SGHDT and YYEEEE. The DNA of the CDR3 is TGTGCCAGCAGCTTGTTGGGGGCTGCGAACACCGGGGAGCTGTTTTTT. As protein: CASSLLGAANTGELFF.

The gene calls are TRBV11-3 and TRBJ2-5; the D gene is possibly TRBD2 (5 bases). The germline V gene encodes CDR1 SGHNT and CDR2 YENEEA. The germline V and J ends were trimmed by 4 bases and 4 bases, with 16 bases remaining between them. This CDR3 has 15 amino acids. CDR3 protein: CASSSGKGTRETQYF. The DNA of the CDR3 is TGTGCCAGCAGCTCGGGGAAGGGTACTCGAGAGACCCAGTACTTC.

This clone was recorded once. The CDR3 here is CASSLGRGQTDTEAFF. CDR3 nucleotide sequence: TGCGCCAGCAGCTTGGGAAGGGGCCAGACGGACACTGAAGCTTTCTTT. The V and J genes are TRBV5-1 and TRBJ1-1; D might be TRBD1 (5 bases). Trimming shortened V by 0 bases and J by 3 bases, and 15 bases separated the two germline ends. Germline V CDR1 and CDR2: SGHRS, YFSETQ. The CDR3 is 16 residues long.

The CDR3 reads CASRNGDTIYF. As DNA, the CDR3 is TGTGCCAGCCGGAATGGGGACACCATATATTTT. The chain carries TRBV6-5 and TRBJ1-3, with D unresolved. Germline V gene data show CDR1 as MNHEY and CDR2 as SVGAGI. V lost 8 bases and J lost 8, with 10 bases in between. CDR3 size: 11 residues.

The genes are TRBV6-6 and TRBJ1-6, with no clear D. In germline, CDR1 is MNHNY, CDR2 SVGAGI (reference sequence). CDR3 length: 15 amino acids. The V and J ends lost 7 bases and 8 bases respectively, with 18 bases between them. CDR3 sequence: CASILGGSGDSPLHF. The CDR3 DNA is TGTGCCAGCATTCTAGGAGGCTCTGGGGATTCACCCCTCCACTTT.

The chain couples TRBV5-1 to TRBJ2-5; 8 nucleotides align to TRBD1. CDR1 is SGHRS, CDR2 YFSETQ, per germline. The CDR3 extends over 14 amino acids. The J segment lost 4 bases and the V segment lost 3 bases, leaving 5 bases of the junction unmatched. CDR3 coding DNA: TGCGCCAGCAGCTCCGGGACAGGTAGAGAGACCCAGTACTTC. Translation gives CASSSGTGRETQYF.

The V and J genes are TRBV6-4 and TRBJ2-3; 8 bases map to TRBD2. Germline loops: CDR1 MRHNA, CDR2 SNTAGT. CDR3 length: 16 residues. The junction had 8 bases not matched to a gene; V was cut back by 2 bases and J by 4 bases. DNA for the CDR3: TGTGCCAGCAGTGACGGGATAACGGGGGGGGCAGATACGCAGTATTTT. Its translation is CASSDGITGGADTQYF.

J is TRBJ2-7 and V is TRBV6-5, with 7 bases lining up with TRBD2. Germline-derived CDR1 and CDR2 are MNHEY and SVGAGI. CDR3 length equals 15 residues. Germline trimming cut 5 bases from V and 3 bases from J; bases unmatched to any gene: 10. CDR3 protein: CASSPFLRGNYEQYF. The CDR3 region has the DNA TGTGCCAGCAGTCCTTTTTTGCGGGGGAACTACGAGCAGTACTTC.

The chain has TRBV5-6 and TRBJ2-7, with a tentative D call TRBD2 (5 bases). This CDR3 comprises 16 residues. V was shortened by 0 bases and J by 3 bases, with 16 bases between the two germline ends. Germline V lookup: CDR1 SGHDT, CDR2 YYEEEE. For the CDR3, the DNA is TGTGCCAGCAGCTTGGCGGGCAGTAGTGGAGGCTACGAGCAGTACTTC. As protein: CASSLAGSSGGYEQYF.

V gene TRBV10-3 combines with J gene TRBJ1-5; the D gene is possibly TRBD1 (5 bases). This CDR3 comprises 15 residues. The V end was cut by 3 bases, the J end by 4 bases, with 13 bases between. Looked up from germline, CDR1 is ENHRY and CDR2 is SYGVKD. The CDR3 region is CAISDAGMGNQPQHF. The CDR3 nucleotides are TGTGCCATCAGTGACGCAGGGATGGGAAATCAGCCCCAGCATTTT.

V gene TRBV30 combines with J gene TRBJ1-6; 7 bases are shared with TRBD1. The CDR3 covers 13 residues. The V gene's germline CDR1 is GTSNPN and CDR2 SVGIG (reference sequence). V lost 2 bases to trimming and J lost 8 bases; unmatched junction nucleotides: 3. Here the CDR3 reads CAWSPQGYSPLHF. CDR3 DNA sequence: TGTGCCTGGAGTCCACAGGGGTATTCACCCCTCCACTTT.

This chain joins TRBV27 and TRBJ2-7; weak D call: TRBD1 (6 bases). The CDR3 is made up of 15 amino acids. The ends were cut back, 5 bases at V and 3 bases at J, with 17 bases in the middle. Germline assignment: CDR1 MNHEY and CDR2 SMNVEV (reference sequence). CDR3 sequence: CASSAPQGNLYEQYF. The DNA for the CDR3 is TGTGCCAGCAGTGCCCCCCAGGGGAACCTCTACGAGCAGTACTTC.

The V gene is TRBV5-1, the J gene TRBJ1-1; D is uncertain. Germline assignment: CDR1 SGHRS and CDR2 YFSETQ. The V and J ends lost 1 base and 4 bases respectively, with 14 bases between them. The CDR3 contains 15 residues. The CDR3 loop reads CASSLRLLGGTEAFF. CDR3 sequence (DNA): TGCGCCAGCAGCTTGCGTCTCCTTGGAGGCACTGAAGCTTTCTTT.

In this sample, this clone turned up once. V gene TRBV27 combines with J gene TRBJ1-1; D ambiguous. In germline, CDR1 is MNHEY, CDR2 SMNVEV (reference sequence). V shed 3 bases and J shed 0 bases, with 14 bases lying between them. The CDR3 consists of 16 residues. CDR3 region: CASSFYHGAMNTEAFF. The CDR3 nucleotides read TGTGCCAGCAGTTTTTACCACGGAGCGATGAACACTGAAGCTTTCTTT.